Sequencing of this T cell receptor beta chain was carried out in a study of glioma-infiltrating T cells. To note about this clonotype: What it recognizes is unknown.

Using RNA template, CDR3s of TCR alpha and beta were amplified with iRepertoire arm-PCR. Tissue mRNA or PBMC total RNA, roughly 90-400 ng, went into one-step reverse transcription and amplification. A single record per CDR3 protein comes from TCRdb applying MiXCR to the multiplex PCR reads. This sample yields more than 9,000 distinct CDR3 sequences, of which 26% are seen a single time; 35% to 50% belongs to the top ten. Overall study results and limits: Gliomas, especially low-grade, showed above-expected tissue-blood divergence; non-neoplastic patients showed below.

Per the germline V gene, CDR1 is DFQATT and CDR2 is SNEGSKA (reference sequence). The CDR3 spans 16 residues. The germline V and J ends were trimmed by 4 bases and 0 bases, with 16 bases remaining between them. This receptor was obtained from a human donor with low-grade glioma or glioblastoma, undergoing nonglioma brain surgery, or in good health (not recorded which). The material sequenced was glioma tissue, nonneoplastic brain tissue, or PBMCs (not recorded which). The genes are TRBV20-1 and TRBJ2-1; perhaps TRBD1 as D (6 bases). CDR3 amino acids: CSANTGTRSSYNEQFF. The CDR3, as DNA: TGCAGTGCTAACACCGGGACAAGGAGCTCCTACAATGAGCAGTTCTTC.